This TCR beta chain was observed in a study of CD8 T cells in ankylosing spondylitis. This clonotype was seen repeatedly, ten times or more. The antigen remains unidentified. This CDR3 contains 15 residues. V lost 0 bases, J lost 5 bases, and 12 bases lay in between. Per germline, CDR1 SGHRS and CDR2 YFSETQ. Study observations and caveats: Typical of ankylosing spondylitis blood, it appeared, was a TCR beta motif of under 10 highly homologous variants. Enrichment of disease-linked clones was reportedly significant in matched ankylosing spondylitis synovial fluid. Clones linked to disease, bearing a CD8+ phenotype, were relatively rare in peripheral blood.

TCRdb reanalysed the 5' RACE reads using MiXCR and keeps one entry per CDR3 protein. Of hundreds of thousands of distinct CDR3 sequences listed, about 10% were seen once; the top ten hold around 0.51%. The genes are TRBV5-1 and TRBJ2-1; D is unresolved. This sequence originates from a male donor with ankylosing spondylitis. The specimen was blood, either unsorted or a sorted T cell fraction (not recorded which). CDR3 loop: CASSLDRPLDNEQFF. In DNA, the CDR3 is TGCGCCAGCAGCTTGGACCGACCGCTGGACAATGAGCAGTTCTTC.